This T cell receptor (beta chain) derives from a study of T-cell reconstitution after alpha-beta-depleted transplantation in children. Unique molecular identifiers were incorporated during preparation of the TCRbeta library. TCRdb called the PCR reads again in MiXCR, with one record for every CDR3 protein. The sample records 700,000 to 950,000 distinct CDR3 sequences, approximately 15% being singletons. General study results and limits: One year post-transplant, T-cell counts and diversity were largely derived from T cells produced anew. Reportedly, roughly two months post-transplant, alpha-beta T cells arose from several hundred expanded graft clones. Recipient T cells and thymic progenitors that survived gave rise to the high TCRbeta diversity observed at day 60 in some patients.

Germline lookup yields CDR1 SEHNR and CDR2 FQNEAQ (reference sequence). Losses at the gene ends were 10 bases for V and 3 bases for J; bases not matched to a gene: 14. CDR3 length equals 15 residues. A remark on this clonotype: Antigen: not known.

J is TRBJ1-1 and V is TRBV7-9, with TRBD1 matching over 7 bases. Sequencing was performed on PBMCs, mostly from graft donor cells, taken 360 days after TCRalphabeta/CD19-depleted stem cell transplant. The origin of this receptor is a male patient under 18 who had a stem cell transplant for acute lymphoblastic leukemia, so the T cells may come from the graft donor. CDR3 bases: TGTGCCAACGTTGAGGGGGCCGTTTTAGACACTGAAGCTTTCTTT. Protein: CANVEGAVLDTEAFF.